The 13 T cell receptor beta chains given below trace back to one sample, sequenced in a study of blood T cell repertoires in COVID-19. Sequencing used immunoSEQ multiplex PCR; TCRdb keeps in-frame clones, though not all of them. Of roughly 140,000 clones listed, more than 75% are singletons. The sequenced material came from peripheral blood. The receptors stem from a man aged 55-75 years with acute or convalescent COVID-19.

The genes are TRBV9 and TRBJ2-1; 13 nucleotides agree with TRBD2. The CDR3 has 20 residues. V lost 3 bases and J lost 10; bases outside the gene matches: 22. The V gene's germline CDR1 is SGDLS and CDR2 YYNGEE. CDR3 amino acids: CASSGPGLAGQLWGQWEQFF. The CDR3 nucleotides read TGTGCCAGCAGCGGACCGGGACTAGCGGGACAGTTGTGGGGACAATGGGAGCAGTTCTTC. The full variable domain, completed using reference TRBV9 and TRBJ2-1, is DSGVTQTPKHLITATGQRVTLRCSPRSGDLSVYWYQQSLDQGLQFLIQYYNGEERAKGNILERFSAQQFPDLHSELNLSSLELGDSALYFCASSGPGLAGQLWGQWEQFFGPGTRLTVL.

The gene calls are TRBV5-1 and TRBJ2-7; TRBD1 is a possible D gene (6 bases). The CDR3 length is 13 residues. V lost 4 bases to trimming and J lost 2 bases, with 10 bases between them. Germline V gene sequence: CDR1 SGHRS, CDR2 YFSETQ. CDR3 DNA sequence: TGCGCCAGCAGCCAGGGACACCCCTACGAGCAGTACTTC. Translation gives CASSQGHPYEQYF.

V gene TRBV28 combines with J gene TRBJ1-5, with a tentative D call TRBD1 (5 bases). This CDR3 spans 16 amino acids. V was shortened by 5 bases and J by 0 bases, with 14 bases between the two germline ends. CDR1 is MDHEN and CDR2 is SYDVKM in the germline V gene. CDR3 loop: CASSLGTANSNQPQHF. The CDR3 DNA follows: TGTGCCAGCAGTCTCGGGACTGCTAATAGCAATCAGCCCCAGCATTTT.

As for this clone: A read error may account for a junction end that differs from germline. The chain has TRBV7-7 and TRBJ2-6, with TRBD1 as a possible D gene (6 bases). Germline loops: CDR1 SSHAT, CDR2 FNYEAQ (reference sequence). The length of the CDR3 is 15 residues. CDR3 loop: CASSPGVGGANVLTF. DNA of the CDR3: TGTGCTAGCAGCCCAGGGGTTGGTGGGGCCAACGTCCTGACTTTC. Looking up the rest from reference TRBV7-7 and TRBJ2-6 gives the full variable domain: GAGVSQSPRYKVTKRGQDVTLRCDPISSHATLYWYQQALGQGPEFLTYFNYEAQPDKSGLPSDRFSAERPEGSISTLTIQRTEQRDSAMYRCASSPGVGGANVLTFGAGSRLTVL.

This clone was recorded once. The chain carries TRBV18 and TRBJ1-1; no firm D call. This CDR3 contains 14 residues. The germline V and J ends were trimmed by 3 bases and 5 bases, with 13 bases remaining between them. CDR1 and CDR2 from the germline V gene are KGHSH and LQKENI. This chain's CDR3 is CASSPPSVDTEAFF. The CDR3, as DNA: TGTGCCAGCTCACCCCCCAGTGTCGATACTGAAGCTTTCTTT.

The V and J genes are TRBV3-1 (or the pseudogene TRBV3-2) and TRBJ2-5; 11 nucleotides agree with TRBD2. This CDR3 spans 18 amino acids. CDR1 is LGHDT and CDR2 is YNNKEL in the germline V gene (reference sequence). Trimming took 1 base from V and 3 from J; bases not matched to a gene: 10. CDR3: CASSQVGTSGTGKETQYF. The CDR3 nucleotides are TGTGCCAGCAGCCAAGTAGGGACTAGCGGAACTGGGAAAGAGACCCAGTACTTC.

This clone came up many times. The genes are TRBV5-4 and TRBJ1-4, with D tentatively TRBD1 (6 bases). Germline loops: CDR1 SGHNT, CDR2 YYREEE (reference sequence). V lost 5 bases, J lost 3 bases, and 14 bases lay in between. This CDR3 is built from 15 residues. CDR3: CASSEGTRANEKLFF. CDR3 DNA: TGTGCCAGCAGTGAGGGGACACGGGCTAATGAAAAACTGTTTTTT.

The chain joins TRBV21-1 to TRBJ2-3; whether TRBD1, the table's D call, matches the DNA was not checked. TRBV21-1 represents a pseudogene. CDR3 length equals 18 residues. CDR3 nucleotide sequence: TGTGCCAGCAACAATCCTGGGGCAGGCCACATCGGTTCAGATACGCAGTATTTT. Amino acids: CASNNPGAGHIGSDTQYF.

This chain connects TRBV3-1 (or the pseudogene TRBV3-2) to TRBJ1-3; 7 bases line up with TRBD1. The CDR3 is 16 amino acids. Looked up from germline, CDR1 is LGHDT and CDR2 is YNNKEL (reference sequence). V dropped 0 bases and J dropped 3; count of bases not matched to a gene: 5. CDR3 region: CASSQEAGGRGNTIYF. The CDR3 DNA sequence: TGTGCCAGCAGCCAAGAGGCAGGGGGACGTGGAAACACCATATATTTT.

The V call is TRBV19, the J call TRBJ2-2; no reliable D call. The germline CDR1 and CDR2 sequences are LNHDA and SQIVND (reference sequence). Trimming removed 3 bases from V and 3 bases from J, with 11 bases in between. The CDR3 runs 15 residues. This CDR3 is CASSIQSLYTGELFF. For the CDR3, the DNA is TGTGCCAGTAGTATCCAGTCCCTCTACACCGGGGAGCTGTTTTTT.

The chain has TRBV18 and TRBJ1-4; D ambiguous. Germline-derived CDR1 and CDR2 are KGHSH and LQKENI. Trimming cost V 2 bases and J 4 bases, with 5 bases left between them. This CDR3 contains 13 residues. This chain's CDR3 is CASSPGGNEKLFF. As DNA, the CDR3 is TGTGCCAGCTCACCAGGCGGTAATGAAAAACTGTTTTTT.

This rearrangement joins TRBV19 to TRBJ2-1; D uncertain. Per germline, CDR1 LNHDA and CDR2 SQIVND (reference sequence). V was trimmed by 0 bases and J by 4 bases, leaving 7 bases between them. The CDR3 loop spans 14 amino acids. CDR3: CASSIDGVYNEQFF. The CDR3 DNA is TGTGCCAGTAGTATAGACGGAGTTTACAATGAGCAGTTCTTC.

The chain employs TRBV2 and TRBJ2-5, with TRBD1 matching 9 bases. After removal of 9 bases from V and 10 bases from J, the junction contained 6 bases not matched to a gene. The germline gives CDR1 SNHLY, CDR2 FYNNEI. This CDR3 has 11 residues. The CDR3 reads CASGTGRSQYF. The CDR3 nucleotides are TGTGCCAGTGGGACAGGGAGAAGCCAGTACTTC.